Presented here are 32 T cell receptor beta chains from one specimen sequenced in a study of cytomegalovirus exposure and HLA in healthy donors. PCR involved 60 Vbeta and 13 Jbeta primers. Libraries were prepared by immunoSEQ multiplex PCR; TCRdb keeps only in-frame clonotypes and omits some of them. Among some 180,000 clones listed, around 80% were seen once. Specimen: PBMCs. These receptor sequences come from a girl between 10 and 17 years old in good health and CMV-seropositive.

The chain has TRBV4-1 and TRBJ2-1; possible D gene TRBD2, 6 bases. The CDR3 is made up of 14 amino acids. Germline V gene sequence: CDR1 MGHRA, CDR2 YSYEKL. Trimming took off 0 bases at V and 8 bases at J, with 11 bases between the two ends. CDR3 amino acids: CASSQDRPSDEQFF. In DNA, the CDR3 is TGCGCCAGCAGCCAAGATCGGCCTAGCGATGAGCAGTTCTTC.

This clone was seen a handful of times. The CDR3 spells CATEALGLAAYEQYF. The CDR3 DNA reads TGTGCCACCGAAGCCCTCGGACTAGCGGCCTACGAGCAGTACTTC. The V gene is TRBV7-9, the J gene TRBJ2-7, with 10 bases aligning to TRBD2. In germline, CDR1 is SEHNR, CDR2 FQNEAQ (reference sequence). V was clipped by 10 bases and J by 2 bases; unmatched bases: 11. This CDR3 contains 15 residues. Complete variable domain (other parts from reference TRBV7-9 and TRBJ2-7): DTGVSQNPRHKITKRGQNVTFRCDPISEHNRLYWYRQTLGQGPEFLTYFQNEAQLEKSRLLSDRFSAERPKGSFSTLEIQRTEQGDSAMYLCATEALGLAAYEQYFGPGTRLTVT.

The chain uses TRBV29-1 and TRBJ2-7; D is ambiguous. V lost 6 bases, J lost 0 bases, and 9 bases lay in between. The CDR3 consists of 12 residues. Germline CDR1 reads SQVTM; CDR2 reads ANQGSEA. The CDR3 DNA reads as TGCAGCGTGGCACCGGGCTCCTACGAGCAGTACTTC. Translated: CSVAPGSYEQYF.

CDR3 bases: TGTGCCAGCAGTGACAAGGGACAGGGAGGCTACACCTTC. This translates into CASSDKGQGGYTF. This chain uses TRBV6-4 with TRBJ1-2, with TRBD1 matching over 9 bases. CDR3 length: 13 residues. Germline-derived CDR1 and CDR2 are MRHNA and SNTAGT. J was trimmed by 8 bases and V by 2 bases; bases with no gene match: 3.

This clone was seen a handful of times. The rearrangement joins TRBV5-1 to TRBJ2-7; D remains ambiguous. The V and J ends lost 2 bases and 6 bases respectively, with 9 bases between them. From germline, CDR1 is SGHRS and CDR2 YFSETQ. The CDR3 consists of 12 residues. The CDR3 is CASSFEATEQYF. Written as DNA, the CDR3 is TGCGCCAGCAGCTTCGAGGCAACCGAGCAGTACTTC. Drawing the rest from reference TRBV5-1 and TRBJ2-7, the complete variable domain is KAGVTQTPRYLIKTRGQQVTLSCSPISGHRSVSWYQQTPGQGLQFLFEYFSETQRNKGNFPGRFSGRQFSNSRSEMNVSTLELGDSALYLCASSFEATEQYFGPGTRLTVT.

The rearrangement joins TRBV5-8 to TRBJ1-5, with TRBD1 as a possible D gene (5 bases). The ends were cut back, 0 bases at V and 2 bases at J, with 9 bases in the middle. This CDR3 contains 15 residues. CDR1 is SGHTS, CDR2 YDEGEE, per germline. The CDR3 DNA reads as TGTGCCAGCAGCTTGGGTTGGGGCGGCAATCAGCCCCAGCATTTT. Translation gives CASSLGWGGNQPQHF. Full variable domain (missing parts from reference TRBV5-8 and TRBJ1-5): EAGVTQSPTHLIKTRGQQATLRCSPISGHTSVYWYQQALGLGLQFLLWYDEGEERNRGNFPPRFSGRQFPNYSSELNVNALELEDSALYLCASSLGWGGNQPQHFGDGTRLSIL.

The chain links TRBV19 to TRBJ1-5; TRBD1 matches at 7 bases. The germline CDR1 and CDR2 sequences are LNHDA and SQIVND (reference sequence). The length of the CDR3 is 14 residues. The ends lost 1 base at V and 5 bases at J; junction bases unmatched: 2. The CDR3 DNA is TGTGCCAGTAGTATAGGGGACAGCTATCAGCCCCAGCATTTT. The encoded protein is CASSIGDSYQPQHF.

This sequence joins TRBV6-1 and TRBJ2-3; D is undetermined. Germline loops: CDR1 MNHNS, CDR2 SASEGT. The CDR3 runs to 13 residues. Deletions cut 4 bases from V and 5 bases from J, with 10 bases between. In DNA form, the CDR3 reads TGTGCCAGCAGTGGCTCTCCCGGAGATACGCAGTATTTT. The encoded protein is CASSGSPGDTQYF.

This chain uses TRBV27 with TRBJ2-3; 8 nucleotides match TRBD1. V dropped 5 bases and J dropped 3; count of bases not matched to a gene: 7. CDR3 length: 15 amino acids. Per the germline V gene, CDR1 is MNHEY and CDR2 is SMNVEV (reference sequence). The chain's CDR3 is CASSARGLGTDTQYF. The CDR3 DNA reads as TGTGCCAGCAGTGCCAGGGGGCTCGGGACAGATACGCAGTATTTT.

This clone was recorded only once. The CDR3, as DNA: TGTGCCAGCAGCCAAACAGGGGGAGGCACTGAAGCTTTCTTT. Protein product: CASSQTGGGTEAFF. This rearrangement joins TRBV5-4 to TRBJ1-1; TRBD1 matches at 8 bases. Germline lookup yields CDR1 SGHNT and CDR2 YYREEE (reference sequence). The CDR3 totals 14 residues. V lost 4 bases, J lost 4 bases, and 6 bases stayed unmatched. The full variable domain, completed using reference TRBV5-4 and TRBJ1-1, is ETGVTQSPTHLIKTRGQQVTLRCSSQSGHNTVSWYQQALGQGPQFIFQYYREEENGRGNFPPRFSGLQFPNYSSELNVNALELDDSALYLCASSQTGGGTEAFFGQGTRLTVV.

The chain has TRBV19 and TRBJ1-2, with a tentative D call TRBD1 (5 bases). Germline values: CDR1 LNHDA, CDR2 SQIVND (reference sequence). The ends were cut back, 10 bases at V and 5 bases at J, with 17 bases in the middle. This CDR3 is built from 13 residues. CDR3 protein: CATRRAGAYGYTF. The CDR3 DNA follows: TGTGCCACCCGCAGGGCGGGAGCGTATGGCTACACCTTC.

This chain connects TRBV6-5 to TRBJ2-5; D perhaps matches TRBD2 (6 bases). The CDR3 is 15 amino acids. The V end lost 2 bases, the J end lost 5 bases, and 15 bases lay between the germline ends. Germline V gene data show CDR1 as MNHEY and CDR2 as SVGAGI. The CDR3 nucleotides read TGTGCCAGCAGTTACACACGGGACTGGAAGGAGACCCAGTACTTC. Amino acids: CASSYTRDWKETQYF.

The rearrangement joins TRBV30 to TRBJ1-5, with 7 bases fitting TRBD1. The CDR3 sequence is 12 residues long. Trimming removed 2 bases from V and 7 bases from J; junction bases left unmatched: 2. From germline, CDR1 is GTSNPN and CDR2 SVGIG (reference sequence). The CDR3 spells CAWSTGDQPQHF. The CDR3 DNA follows: TGTGCCTGGAGTACAGGGGACCAGCCCCAGCATTTT.

The CDR3 here is CASSPRNGYTF. CDR3 coding DNA: TGTGCCAGCAGTCCCAGAAATGGCTACACCTTC. The genes are TRBV6-1 and TRBJ1-2; D gene ambiguous. The germline V gene encodes CDR1 MNHNS and CDR2 SASEGT. The length of the CDR3 is 11 residues. V dropped 5 bases and J dropped 6 bases, with 7 bases sitting between them.

This clone was detected once. The genes are TRBV10-1 and TRBJ2-1; 14 nucleotides agree with TRBD2. Germline CDR1 is WNHNN and CDR2 is SYGVQD (reference sequence). Trimming at V came to 6 bases and at J to 0 bases, leaving 10 bases not matched to a gene. The length of the CDR3 is 19 residues. The CDR3 spells CASSPARTSGRPSYNEQFF. CDR3 nucleotides: TGCGCCAGCAGCCCCGCTCGGACTAGCGGGAGGCCCTCCTACAATGAGCAGTTCTTC.

The CDR3, as DNA: TGCGCCAGCAGCTCAGGAGCGACTAGCGGGAGTGATACGCAGTATTTT. It is translated as CASSSGATSGSDTQYF. The V call is TRBV5-1, the J call TRBJ2-3, with 12 bases lining up with TRBD2. Germline trimming cut 3 bases from V and 6 bases from J; bases unmatched to any gene: 8. Germline CDR1 SGHRS, CDR2 YFSETQ. The CDR3 extends over 16 amino acids.

This clone was counted between two and nine times. The chain links TRBV19 to TRBJ1-1, with D perhaps matching TRBD1 (6 bases). The CDR3 has 14 residues. Germline V lookup: CDR1 LNHDA, CDR2 SQIVND (reference sequence). V lost 3 bases, J lost 2 bases, and 10 bases lay in between. The CDR3 protein is CASSMGGLNTEAFF. DNA of the CDR3: TGTGCCAGTAGTATGGGGGGGCTCAACACTGAAGCTTTCTTT.

About this clone: Other nucleotide sequences from this sample produce the same CDR3. The genes are TRBV7-9 and TRBJ1-1; 8 bases map to TRBD1. CDR3 size: 14 residues. The germline V gene encodes CDR1 SEHNR and CDR2 FQNEAQ (reference sequence). V lost 3 bases and J lost 0; bases outside the gene matches: 0. CDR3 sequence: CASSLGQVNTEAFF. CDR3 nucleotide sequence: TGTGCCAGCAGCTTGGGACAGGTGAACACTGAAGCTTTCTTT.

This chain links TRBV2 with TRBJ1-3; D ambiguous. The CDR3 spans 14 residues. The germline gives CDR1 SNHLY, CDR2 FYNNEI. V dropped 1 base and J dropped 0 bases, with 4 bases sitting between them. The CDR3 sequence is CASSEGSSGNTIYF. CDR3 bases: TGTGCCAGCAGTGAAGGGAGCTCTGGAAACACCATATATTTT.

About this clone: An end of the junction does not agree with germline; a read error may underlie this. The V gene is TRBV7-9, the J gene TRBJ1-1, with 12 bases aligning to TRBD1. Germline V gene data show CDR1 as SEHNR and CDR2 as FQNEAQ (reference sequence). This CDR3 has 16 residues. In nucleotides, the CDR3 is TGTGCCTGCAGCAGAGGGACAGGGGGCGCGACCACTGAAGCTTTCTTT. The encoded protein is CACSRGTGGATTEAFF.

The chain links TRBV5-6 to TRBJ2-2; D might be TRBD2 (5 bases). Germline assignment: CDR1 SGHDT and CDR2 YYEEEE. V lost 0 bases and J 0 bases, leaving 9 bases between the germline ends. This CDR3 is built from 16 residues. The CDR3 reads CASSLVWGANTGELFF. CDR3 bases: TGTGCCAGCAGCTTGGTATGGGGAGCGAACACCGGGGAGCTGTTTTTT.

This clone was seen just once. The junction does not match germline at one end; this may be a read error. The V gene is TRBV28, the J gene TRBJ2-5; 14 positions match TRBD2. This CDR3 is 15 amino acids long. Germline V gene lookup returns CDR1 MDHEN and CDR2 SYDVKM. CDR3 residues: CASRRLAGGPNPLHF. The CDR3 bases are TGTGCCAGCAGGAGACTAGCGGGAGGGCCTAACCCCCTTCACTTC.

The CDR3 DNA is TGTGCCAGCAGTACCTACACGGGAAGCTATGGCTACACCTTC. Amino acids: CASSTYTGSYGYTF. The rearrangement links TRBV28 to TRBJ1-2; D not certain. Looked up from germline, CDR1 is MDHEN and CDR2 is SYDVKM. V was cut by 5 bases and J by 4 bases, with 14 bases left in between. The CDR3 runs 14 residues.

This chain connects TRBV6-5 to TRBJ2-3; D is unclear. Trimming pared 5 bases from V and 5 bases from J, leaving 5 bases between. CDR1 is MNHEY, CDR2 SVGAGI, per germline. The CDR3 runs to 11 residues. As DNA, the CDR3 is TGTGCCAGCAGTACTGGAGATACGCAGTATTTT. The encoded protein is CASSTGDTQYF.

The chain uses TRBV6-1 and TRBJ2-6; 12 positions agree with TRBD2. Germline loops: CDR1 MNHNS, CDR2 SASEGT. This CDR3 has 15 amino acids. Germline trimming cut 10 bases from V and 4 bases from J; bases unmatched to any gene: 5. The CDR3 sequence: CATASGRAGANVLTF. Written as DNA, the CDR3 is TGTGCCACCGCTAGCGGGAGGGCGGGGGCCAACGTCCTGACTTTC.

This chain links TRBV27 with TRBJ2-7; possibly TRBD2 for D (6 bases). The CDR3 length is 13 residues. The ends were cut back, 3 bases at V and 5 bases at J, with 11 bases in the middle. In germline, CDR1 is MNHEY, CDR2 SMNVEV (reference sequence). For the CDR3, the DNA is TGTGCCAGCAGTTTTGTTGGAGGGGACGAGCAGTACTTC. Translating gives CASSFVGGDEQYF.

The CDR3 nucleotides are TGTGCCAGCTCCCTAGGGGGACAGGCCTACGAGCAGTACTTC. Its protein is CASSLGGQAYEQYF. This chain uses TRBV18 with TRBJ2-7, with 8 bases matching TRBD1. The CDR3 runs 14 residues. V dropped 6 bases and J dropped 2; count of bases not matched to a gene: 6. Per germline, CDR1 KGHSH and CDR2 LQKENI.

The J gene is TRBJ1-1, the V gene TRBV27; D call uncertain. Germline lookup yields CDR1 MNHEY and CDR2 SMNVEV (reference sequence). CDR3 size: 14 residues. Trimming pared 4 bases from V and 8 bases from J, leaving 17 bases between. CDR3 sequence: CASSSSGEEEEAFF. CDR3 DNA sequence: TGTGCCAGCAGTTCTTCCGGGGAGGAGGAGGAAGCTTTCTTT.

This sequence joins TRBV7-9 and TRBJ2-7; perhaps TRBD1 as D (5 bases). V was cut by 4 bases and J by 0 bases, with 10 bases left in between. The germline V gene has CDR1 SEHNR and CDR2 FQNEAQ (reference sequence). This CDR3 is 14 amino acids long. The CDR3 sequence: CASSSYRSSYEQYF. In DNA, the CDR3 is TGTGCCAGCAGCTCATACAGGAGCTCCTACGAGCAGTACTTC.

This clone has only one observation. V is TRBV5-1 and J is TRBJ1-2; the D gene is possibly TRBD1 (5 bases). CDR3 length: 13 residues. The germline V and J ends were trimmed by 1 base and 6 bases, with 10 bases remaining between them. Per the germline V gene, CDR1 is SGHRS and CDR2 is YFSETQ. CDR3 region: CASSLLGGNGYTF. DNA of the CDR3: TGCGCCAGCAGCTTGTTGGGGGGGAATGGCTACACCTTC.

This clone was seen only a few times. V usage is TRBV7-2 and J usage is TRBJ2-3, with 10 bases that match TRBD2. Germline V gene data show CDR1 as SGHTA and CDR2 as FQGNSA. This CDR3 has 13 amino acids. After removal of 11 bases from V and 1 base from J, the junction contained 3 bases not matched to a gene. CDR3 nucleotide sequence: TGTGCCGAGCGGGGGGGAGGCACAGATACGCAGTATTTT. Its translation: CAERGGGTDTQYF.

The chain links TRBV30 to TRBJ1-5; D might be TRBD1 (5 bases). The CDR3 totals 13 residues. Per germline, CDR1 GTSNPN and CDR2 SVGIG (reference sequence). CDR3 protein: CATQGWEGQPQHF. The CDR3, as DNA: TGTGCGACGCAGGGTTGGGAAGGTCAGCCCCAGCATTTT.